This T cell receptor (beta chain) comes out of a study of OX40 agonist ivuxolimab in advanced cancers. Study-wide background: The study enrolled dose-escalation patients with hepatocellular carcinoma, melanoma, renal cell or head and neck cancer.

Here immunoSEQ multiplex PCR was the method, and the copy in TCRdb shows in-frame clones only, minus some. This sample carries about 77,000 clones, approximately 85% of them seen once, and the ten largest clones take about 0.66%. This sequence was found in an adult with an advanced solid tumor such as melanoma, head and neck, liver or kidney cancer. The sequencing here drew on CD4+ or CD8+ T cells sorted from blood, taken in a trial of the OX40 agonist ivuxolimab.

The CDR3, as DNA: TGTGCTAGCGCCGGCTCTGGGGCCAACGTCCTGACTTTC. Protein product: CASAGSGANVLTF. This chain links TRBV12-5 with TRBJ2-6; D gene unclear. From germline, CDR1 is LGHNT and CDR2 FRNRAP. This CDR3 region has 13 residues. V lost 9 bases and J lost 0, with 6 bases in between.